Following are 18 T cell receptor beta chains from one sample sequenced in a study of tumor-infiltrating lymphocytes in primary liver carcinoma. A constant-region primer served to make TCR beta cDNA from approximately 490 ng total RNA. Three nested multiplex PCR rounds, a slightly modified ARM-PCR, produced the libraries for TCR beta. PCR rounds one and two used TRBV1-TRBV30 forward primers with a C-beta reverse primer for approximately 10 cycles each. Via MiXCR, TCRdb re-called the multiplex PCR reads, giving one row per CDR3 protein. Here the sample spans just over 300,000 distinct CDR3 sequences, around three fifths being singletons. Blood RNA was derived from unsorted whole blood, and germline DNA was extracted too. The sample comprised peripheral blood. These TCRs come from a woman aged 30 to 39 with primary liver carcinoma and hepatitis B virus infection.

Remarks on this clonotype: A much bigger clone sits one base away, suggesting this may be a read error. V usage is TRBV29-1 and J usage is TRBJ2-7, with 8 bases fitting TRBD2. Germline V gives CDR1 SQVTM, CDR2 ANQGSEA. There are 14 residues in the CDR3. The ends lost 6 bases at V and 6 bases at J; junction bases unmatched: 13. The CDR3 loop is CSVAATGGVFEQYF. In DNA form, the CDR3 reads TGCAGCGTCGCAGCTACGGGAGGGGTATTCGAGCAGTACTTC.

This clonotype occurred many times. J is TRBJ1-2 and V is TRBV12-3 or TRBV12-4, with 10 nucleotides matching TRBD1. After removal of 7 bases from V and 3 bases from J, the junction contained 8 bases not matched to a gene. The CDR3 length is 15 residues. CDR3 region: CASTGGQGPDYGYTF. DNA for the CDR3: TGTGCCAGCACCGGGGGACAGGGGCCTGACTATGGCTACACCTTC.

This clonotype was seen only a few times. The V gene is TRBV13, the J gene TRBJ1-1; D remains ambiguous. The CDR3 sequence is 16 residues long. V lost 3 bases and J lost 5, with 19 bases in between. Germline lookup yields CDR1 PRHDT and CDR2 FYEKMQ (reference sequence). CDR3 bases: TGTGCCAGCAGCTTGGGCCTGCCAGAAGTGAGTACTGAAGCTTTCTTT. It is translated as CASSLGLPEVSTEAFF.

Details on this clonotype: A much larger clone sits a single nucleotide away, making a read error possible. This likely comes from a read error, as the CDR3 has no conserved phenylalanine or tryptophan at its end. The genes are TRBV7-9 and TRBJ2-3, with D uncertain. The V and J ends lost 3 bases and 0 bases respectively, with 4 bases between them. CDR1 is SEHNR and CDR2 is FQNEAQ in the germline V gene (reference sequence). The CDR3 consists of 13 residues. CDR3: CASSFGSTDTQYL. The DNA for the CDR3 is TGTGCCAGCAGCTTCGGTAGCACAGATACGCAGTATCTT.

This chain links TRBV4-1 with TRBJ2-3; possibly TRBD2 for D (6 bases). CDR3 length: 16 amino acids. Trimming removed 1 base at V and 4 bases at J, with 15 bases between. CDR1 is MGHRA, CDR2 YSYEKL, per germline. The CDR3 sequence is CASSQGNGSVADTQYF. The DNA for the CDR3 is TGCGCCAGCAGCCAAGGGAACGGGAGTGTCGCAGATACGCAGTATTTT.

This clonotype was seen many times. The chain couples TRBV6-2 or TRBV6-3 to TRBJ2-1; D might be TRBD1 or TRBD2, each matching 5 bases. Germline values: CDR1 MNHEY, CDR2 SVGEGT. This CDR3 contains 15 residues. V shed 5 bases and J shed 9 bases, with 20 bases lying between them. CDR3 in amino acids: CASSTLRGPRGEQFF. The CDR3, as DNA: TGTGCCAGCAGTACCCTGAGGGGTCCTAGGGGTGAGCAGTTCTTC.

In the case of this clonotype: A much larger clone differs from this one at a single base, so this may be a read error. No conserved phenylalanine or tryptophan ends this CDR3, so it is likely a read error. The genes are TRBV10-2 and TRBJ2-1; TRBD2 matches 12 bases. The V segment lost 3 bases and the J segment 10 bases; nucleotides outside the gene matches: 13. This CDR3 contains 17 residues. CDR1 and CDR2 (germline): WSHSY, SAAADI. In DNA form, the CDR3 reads TGCGCCAGCAGTGACTCTGGGACTAGCGGGCTCCGCGGGGAGCAGTTCTTA. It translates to CASSDSGTSGLRGEQFL.

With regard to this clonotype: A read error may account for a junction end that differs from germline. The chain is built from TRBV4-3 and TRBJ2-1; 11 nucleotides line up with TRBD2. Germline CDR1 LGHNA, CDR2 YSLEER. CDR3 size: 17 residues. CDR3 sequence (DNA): TGTGCCAGCAGCCAAGGTATGGGGCTAGCGGGAGGTAATGAGCAGTTCTTC. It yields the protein CASSQGMGLAGGNEQFF.

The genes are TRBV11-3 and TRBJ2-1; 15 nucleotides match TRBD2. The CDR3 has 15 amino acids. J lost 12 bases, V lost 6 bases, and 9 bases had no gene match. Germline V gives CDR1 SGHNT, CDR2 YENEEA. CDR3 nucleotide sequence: TGTGCCAGCAGAGCAGGGACTAGCGGGAGGTCGGGGCAGTTCTTC. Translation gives CASRAGTSGRSGQFF. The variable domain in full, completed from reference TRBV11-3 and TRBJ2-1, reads EAGVVQSPRYKIIEKKQPVAFWCNPISGHNTLYWYLQNLGQGPELLIRYENEEAVDDSQLPKDRFSAERLKGVDSTLKIQPAELGDSAVYLCASRAGTSGRSGQFFGPGTRLTVL.

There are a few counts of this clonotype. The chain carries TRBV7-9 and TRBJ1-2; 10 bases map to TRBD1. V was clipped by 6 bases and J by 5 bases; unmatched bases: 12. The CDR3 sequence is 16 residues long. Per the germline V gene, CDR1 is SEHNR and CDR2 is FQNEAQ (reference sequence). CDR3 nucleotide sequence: TGTGCCAGCAGTCCCGAAGCCGGGACAGGGGTTTATGGCTACACCTTC. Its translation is CASSPEAGTGVYGYTF. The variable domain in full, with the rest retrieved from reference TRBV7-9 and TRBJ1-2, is DTGVSQNPRHKITKRGQNVTFRCDPISEHNRLYWYRQTLGQGPEFLTYFQNEAQLEKSRLLSDRFSAERPKGSFSTLEIQRTEQGDSAMYLCASSPEAGTGVYGYTFGSGTRLTVV.

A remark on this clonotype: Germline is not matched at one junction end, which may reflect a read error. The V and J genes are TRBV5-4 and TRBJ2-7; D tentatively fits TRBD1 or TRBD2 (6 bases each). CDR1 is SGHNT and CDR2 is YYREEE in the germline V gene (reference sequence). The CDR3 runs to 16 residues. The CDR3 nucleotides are TGTGTCAGCAGCTTTGGGGGGCCCCGGGGGTTCTACGAGCAGTACTTC. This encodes CVSSFGGPRGFYEQYF.

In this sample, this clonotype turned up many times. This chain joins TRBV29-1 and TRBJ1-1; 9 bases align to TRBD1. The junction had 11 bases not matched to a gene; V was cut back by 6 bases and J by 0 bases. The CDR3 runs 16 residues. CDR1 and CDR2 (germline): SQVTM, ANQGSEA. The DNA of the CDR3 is TGCAGCGTGTACGGAGGACAGGGGATGGTGAACACTGAAGCTTTCTTT. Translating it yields CSVYGGQGMVNTEAFF.

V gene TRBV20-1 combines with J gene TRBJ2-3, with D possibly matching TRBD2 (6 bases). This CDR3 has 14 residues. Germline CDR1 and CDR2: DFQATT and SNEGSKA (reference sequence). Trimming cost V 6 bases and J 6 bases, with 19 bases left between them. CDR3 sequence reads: CSATGLGPGDTQYF. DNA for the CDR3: TGCAGTGCAACGGGACTCGGGCCGGGGGATACGCAGTATTTT.

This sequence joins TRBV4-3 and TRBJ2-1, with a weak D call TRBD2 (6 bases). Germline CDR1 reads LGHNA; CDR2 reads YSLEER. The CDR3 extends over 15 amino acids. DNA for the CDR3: TGCACCAATAGCCAAGACGGGAGTTGGGACAATGAGCAGTTCTTC. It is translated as CTNSQDGSWDNEQFF.

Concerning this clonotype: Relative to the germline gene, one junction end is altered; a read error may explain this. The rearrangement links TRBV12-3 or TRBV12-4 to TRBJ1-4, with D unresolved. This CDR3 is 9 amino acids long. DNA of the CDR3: TGTGCCAGCACCCGCAGTGTCCTTTTT. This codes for CASTRSVLF.

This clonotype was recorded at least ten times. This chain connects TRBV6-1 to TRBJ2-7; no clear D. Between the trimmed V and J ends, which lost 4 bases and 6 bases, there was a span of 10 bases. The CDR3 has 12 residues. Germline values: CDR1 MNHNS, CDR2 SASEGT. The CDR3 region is CASSGQATEQYF. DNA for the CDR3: TGTGCCAGCAGTGGGCAGGCCACCGAGCAGTACTTC.

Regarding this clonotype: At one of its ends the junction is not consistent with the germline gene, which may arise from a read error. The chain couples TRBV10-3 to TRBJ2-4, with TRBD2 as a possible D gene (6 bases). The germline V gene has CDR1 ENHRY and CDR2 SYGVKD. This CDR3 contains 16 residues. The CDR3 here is CAISPGRTIANNIQYF. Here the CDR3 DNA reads TGTGCCATCAGTCCCGGGCGGACTATAGCCAATAACATTCAGTACTTT.

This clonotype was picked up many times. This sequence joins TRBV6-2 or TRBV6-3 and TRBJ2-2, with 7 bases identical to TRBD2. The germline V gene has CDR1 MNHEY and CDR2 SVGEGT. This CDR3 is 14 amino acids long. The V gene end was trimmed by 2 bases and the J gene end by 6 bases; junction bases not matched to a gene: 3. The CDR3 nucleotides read TGTGCCAGCAGTTACGGCGGGAGTCCCGGGGAGCTGTTTTTT. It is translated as CASSYGGSPGELFF.